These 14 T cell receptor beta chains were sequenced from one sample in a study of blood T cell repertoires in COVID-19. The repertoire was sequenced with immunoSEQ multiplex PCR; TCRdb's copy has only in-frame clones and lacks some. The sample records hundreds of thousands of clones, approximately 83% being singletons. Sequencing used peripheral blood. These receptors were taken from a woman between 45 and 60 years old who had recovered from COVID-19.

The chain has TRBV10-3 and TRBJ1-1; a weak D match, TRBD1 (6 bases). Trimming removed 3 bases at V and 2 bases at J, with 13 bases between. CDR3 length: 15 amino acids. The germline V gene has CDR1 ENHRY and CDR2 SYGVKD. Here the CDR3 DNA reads TGTGCCATCAGTGACACAGGGCTCGGAAACACTGAAGCTTTCTTT. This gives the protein CAISDTGLGNTEAFF.

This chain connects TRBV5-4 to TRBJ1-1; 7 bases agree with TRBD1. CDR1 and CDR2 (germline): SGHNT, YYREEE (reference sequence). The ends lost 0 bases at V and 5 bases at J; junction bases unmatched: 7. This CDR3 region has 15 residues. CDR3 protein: CASSLGSGGGTEAFF. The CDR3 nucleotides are TGTGCCAGCAGCTTGGGGTCAGGGGGTGGAACTGAAGCTTTCTTT.

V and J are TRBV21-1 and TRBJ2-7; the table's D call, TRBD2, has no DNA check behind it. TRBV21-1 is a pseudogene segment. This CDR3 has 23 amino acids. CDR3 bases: TGTGCCAGCCGAACCCCGCCCGGGACTAGCGGGAGGGCCGCCCCTTCAAGCTCCTACGAGCAGTACTTC. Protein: CASRTPPGTSGRAAPSSSYEQYF.

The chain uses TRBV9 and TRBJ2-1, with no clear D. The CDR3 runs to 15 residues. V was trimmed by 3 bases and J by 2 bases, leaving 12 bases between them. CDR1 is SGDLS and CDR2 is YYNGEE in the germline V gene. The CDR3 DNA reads TGTGCCAGCAGCGAGCAACCGCATACCTACAATGAGCAGTTCTTC. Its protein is CASSEQPHTYNEQFF.

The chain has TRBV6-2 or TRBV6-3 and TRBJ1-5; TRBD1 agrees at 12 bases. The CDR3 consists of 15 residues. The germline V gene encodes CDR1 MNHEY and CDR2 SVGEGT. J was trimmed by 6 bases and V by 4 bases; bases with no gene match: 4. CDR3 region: CASSLGTGGVQPQHF. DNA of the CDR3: TGTGCCAGCAGTTTAGGGACAGGGGGCGTTCAGCCCCAGCATTTT.

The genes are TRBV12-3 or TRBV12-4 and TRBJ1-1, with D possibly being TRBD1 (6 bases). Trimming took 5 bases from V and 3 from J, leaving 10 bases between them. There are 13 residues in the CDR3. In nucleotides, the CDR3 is TGTGCCAGCAGTCTCGACAGGTACACTGAAGCTTTCTTT. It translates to CASSLDRYTEAFF.

CDR3 region: CASRPDREGEYSNQPQHF. CDR3 nucleotides: TGTGCAAGTCGCCCGGATCGGGAAGGCGAGTATAGCAATCAGCCCCAGCATTTT. The chain links TRBV12-2 to TRBJ1-5. TRBV12-2 counts as a pseudogene. This CDR3 is built from 18 residues.

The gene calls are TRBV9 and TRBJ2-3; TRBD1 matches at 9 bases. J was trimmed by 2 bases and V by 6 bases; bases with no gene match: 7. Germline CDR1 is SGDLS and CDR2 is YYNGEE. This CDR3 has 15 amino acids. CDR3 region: CASKPGQGITDTQYF. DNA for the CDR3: TGTGCCAGCAAACCGGGACAGGGAATCACAGATACGCAGTATTTT.

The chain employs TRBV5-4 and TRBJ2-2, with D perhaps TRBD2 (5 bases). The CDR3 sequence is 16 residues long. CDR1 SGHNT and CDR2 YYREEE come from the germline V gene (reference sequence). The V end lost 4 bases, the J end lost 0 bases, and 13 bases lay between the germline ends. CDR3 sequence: CASSTPGRPNTGELFF. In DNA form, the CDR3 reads TGTGCCAGCAGCACTCCTGGGAGACCGAACACCGGGGAGCTGTTTTTT.

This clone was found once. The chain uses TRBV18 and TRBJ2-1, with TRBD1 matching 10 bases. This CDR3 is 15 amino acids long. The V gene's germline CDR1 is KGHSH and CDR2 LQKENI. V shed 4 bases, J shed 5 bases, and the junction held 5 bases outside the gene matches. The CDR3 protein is CASSRQGAFDNEQFF. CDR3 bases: TGTGCCAGCTCACGACAGGGGGCGTTCGACAATGAGCAGTTCTTC.

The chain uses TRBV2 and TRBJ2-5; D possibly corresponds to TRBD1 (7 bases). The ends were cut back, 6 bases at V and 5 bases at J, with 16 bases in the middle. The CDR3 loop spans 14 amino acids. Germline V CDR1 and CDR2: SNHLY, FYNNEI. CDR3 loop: CASSPRTGGETQYF. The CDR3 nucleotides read TGTGCCAGCAGCCCACGGACAGGAGGGGAGACCCAGTACTTC.

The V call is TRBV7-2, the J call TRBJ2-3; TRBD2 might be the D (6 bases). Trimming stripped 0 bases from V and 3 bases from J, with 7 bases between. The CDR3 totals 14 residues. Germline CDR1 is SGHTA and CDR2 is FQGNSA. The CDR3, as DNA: TGTGCCAGCAGCTTAGCGGGGGGTACAGATACGCAGTATTTT. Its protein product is CASSLAGGTDTQYF. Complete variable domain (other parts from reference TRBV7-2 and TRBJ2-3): GAGVSQSPSNKVTEKGKDVELRCDPISGHTALYWYRQSLGQGLEFLIYFQGNSAPDKSGLPSDRFSAERTGGSVSTLTIQRTQQEDSAVYLCASSLAGGTDTQYFGPGTRLTVL.

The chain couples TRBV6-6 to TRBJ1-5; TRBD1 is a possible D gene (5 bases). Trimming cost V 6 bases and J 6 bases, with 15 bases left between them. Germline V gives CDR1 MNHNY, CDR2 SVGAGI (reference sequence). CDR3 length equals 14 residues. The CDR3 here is CASSPLQQGQPQHF. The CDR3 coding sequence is TGTGCCAGCAGCCCACTTCAGCAGGGTCAGCCCCAGCATTTT.

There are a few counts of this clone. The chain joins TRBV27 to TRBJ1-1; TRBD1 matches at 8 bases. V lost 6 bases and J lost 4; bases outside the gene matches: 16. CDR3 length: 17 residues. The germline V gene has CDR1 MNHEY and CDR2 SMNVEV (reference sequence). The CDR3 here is CASSLDRALIGGTEAFF. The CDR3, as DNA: TGTGCCAGCAGCTTGGACAGGGCCCTCATAGGCGGCACTGAAGCTTTCTTT.